This passage covers 22 T cell receptor beta chains from one sample sequenced in a study of cytomegalovirus exposure and HLA in healthy donors. PCR employed 60 Vbeta and 13 Jbeta primers. Method: immunoSEQ multiplex PCR; TCRdb's copy keeps in-frame clones and lacks some. This table has roughly 200,000 clones, around 83% appearing once. The source material was PBMCs. These receptors were taken from a man aged 40-49 years in good health and CMV-seropositive.

This chain joins TRBV29-1 and TRBJ2-3, with a tentative D call TRBD1 (5 bases). The germline V gene encodes CDR1 SQVTM and CDR2 ANQGSEA. Trimming shortened V by 3 bases and J by 4 bases, and 5 bases separated the two germline ends. This CDR3 is 11 amino acids long. CDR3 nucleotide sequence: TGCAGCGTTGACAGGGCAGATACGCAGTATTTT. This gives the protein CSVDRADTQYF.

The V gene is TRBV4-3, the J gene TRBJ1-1; 7 positions agree with TRBD1. From germline, CDR1 is LGHNA and CDR2 YSLEER. Unmatched junction bases numbered 10, after V lost 3 bases and J lost 0 bases. The CDR3 has 17 amino acids. Here the CDR3 DNA reads TGCGCCAGCAGCCACACGCTCCGACAGGGAATGAACACTGAAGCTTTCTTT. It specifies CASSHTLRQGMNTEAFF.

The chain couples TRBV5-6 to TRBJ2-3; TRBD2 agrees at 14 bases. V lost 4 bases and J lost 4; bases outside the gene matches: 14. The CDR3 length is 19 residues. Germline-derived CDR1 and CDR2 are SGHDT and YYEEEE. The CDR3 DNA sequence: TGTGCCAGCAGCCTGCTCGGAACGCCGGGACTAGCGGGAGCAGATACGCAGTATTTT. Residues: CASSLLGTPGLAGADTQYF.

The chain has TRBV6-5 and TRBJ2-7, with TRBD1 matching over 7 bases. The CDR3 contains 14 residues. CDR1 and CDR2 (germline): MNHEY, SVGAGI. V lost 6 bases, J lost 5 bases, and 10 bases stayed unmatched. CDR3 coding DNA: TGTGCCAGCAGCCCCGACCTGACAGGGAACGAGCAGTACTTC. Protein: CASSPDLTGNEQYF.

The chain links TRBV5-4 to TRBJ1-1; TRBD1 agrees at 8 bases. Germline V gene data show CDR1 as SGHNT and CDR2 as YYREEE (reference sequence). Trimming removed 6 bases from V and 3 bases from J; junction bases left unmatched: 10. The CDR3 sequence is 15 residues long. For the CDR3, the DNA is TGTGCCAGCACCCAAGGACAGGGCGGCGACACTGAAGCTTTCTTT. It translates to CASTQGQGGDTEAFF. Complete variable domain (other parts from reference TRBV5-4 and TRBJ1-1): ETGVTQSPTHLIKTRGQQVTLRCSSQSGHNTVSWYQQALGQGPQFIFQYYREEENGRGNFPPRFSGLQFPNYSSELNVNALELDDSALYLCASTQGQGGDTEAFFGQGTRLTVV.

This clone occurred once. This sequence joins TRBV6-5 and TRBJ2-2, with 7 bases that match TRBD1. V dropped 0 bases and J dropped 7; count of bases not matched to a gene: 2. The V gene's germline CDR1 is MNHEY and CDR2 SVGAGI. This CDR3 comprises 14 residues. CDR3 in DNA: TGTGCCAGCAGTTACTCGACAGGGCACGGGGAGCTGTTTTTT. Encoded protein: CASSYSTGHGELFF.

V usage is TRBV18 and J usage is TRBJ2-7; D possibly corresponds to TRBD2 (6 bases). Germline values: CDR1 KGHSH, CDR2 LQKENI. V was pared by 1 base and J by 7 bases, with 23 bases between. The CDR3 runs 17 residues. CDR3 DNA sequence: TGTGCCAGCTCACCACTCTCCGGGACCGGGACTCGCGAAGAGCAGTACTTC. It encodes CASSPLSGTGTREEQYF.

V is TRBV19 and J is TRBJ1-4, with D uncertain. CDR3 length equals 17 residues. The germline gives CDR1 LNHDA, CDR2 SQIVND (reference sequence). V lost 3 bases and J lost 0, with 14 bases in between. The CDR3 DNA follows: TGTGCCAGTAGTATCGATACAGAGGACTCAACTAATGAAAAACTGTTTTTT. It yields the protein CASSIDTEDSTNEKLFF.

In its sample, this clone was seen a few times. A read error may produce the germline difference seen at one junction end. The chain carries TRBV28 and TRBJ1-2; D not certain. CDR3 size: 12 residues. Germline V gives CDR1 MDHEN, CDR2 SYDVKM. The CDR3, as DNA: TGTGCCAGCAGTTTACCTCCGGCAGGCCAGAACTTC. Translation gives CASSLPPAGQNF.

This chain links TRBV7-2 with TRBJ1-1; D not certain. Per the germline V gene, CDR1 is SGHTA and CDR2 is FQGNSA. The V end lost 1 base, the J end lost 0 bases, and 6 bases lay between the germline ends. This CDR3 region has 14 residues. The CDR3 spells CASSLGHLNTEAFF. The DNA of the CDR3 is TGTGCCAGCAGCTTAGGACACTTGAACACTGAAGCTTTCTTT.

V usage is TRBV14 and J usage is TRBJ2-5; TRBD1 agrees at 9 bases. The CDR3 is 15 residues long. Germline V gene data show CDR1 as SGHDN and CDR2 as FVKESK. The ends lost 0 bases at V and 4 bases at J; junction bases unmatched: 3. CDR3: CASSQDLGQGETQYF. In DNA, the CDR3 is TGTGCCAGCAGCCAAGATCTGGGACAGGGAGAGACCCAGTACTTC.

A few counts support this clone. The chain links TRBV9 to TRBJ1-2; 7 nucleotides match TRBD1. The CDR3 totals 16 residues. CDR1 SGDLS and CDR2 YYNGEE come from the germline V gene. V lost 4 bases, J lost 2 bases, and 11 bases stayed unmatched. As DNA, the CDR3 is TGTGCCAGCAGCCCAGGTACCCTACAGGGGAACTATGGCTACACCTTC. Protein: CASSPGTLQGNYGYTF.

A remark on this clone: Different DNA sequences within this sample yield the same CDR3. The rearrangement joins TRBV5-4 to TRBJ2-3; TRBD2 matches 9 bases. CDR1 is SGHNT, CDR2 YYREEE, per germline (reference sequence). Trimming cost V 0 bases and J 1 base; bases outside gene matches: 3. The CDR3 is 16 residues long. The CDR3 loop is CASSLGGRAGTDTQYF. The CDR3 nucleotides read TGTGCCAGCAGCTTGGGCGGGAGGGCCGGCACAGATACGCAGTATTTT.

The chain has TRBV9 and TRBJ2-7; D is unclear. V lost 3 bases and J lost 5, with 9 bases in between. Germline V CDR1 and CDR2: SGDLS, YYNGEE. The CDR3 covers 12 residues. CDR3 sequence (DNA): TGTGCCAGCAGCGATGACCGGGACGAGCAGTACTTC. It codes for CASSDDRDEQYF.

This clone was observed a few times. The chain employs TRBV6-6 and TRBJ2-1, with 8 bases that match TRBD2. V was pared by 1 base and J by 6 bases, with 8 bases of the junction left unmatched. Germline V gene data show CDR1 as MNHNY and CDR2 as SVGAGI (reference sequence). The CDR3 spans 16 residues. The CDR3 nucleotides read TGTGCCAGCAGTTACTTTGCGGGAGGCCCTGGCAATGAGCAGTTCTTC. It is translated as CASSYFAGGPGNEQFF.

This chain joins TRBV29-1 and TRBJ2-1; 12 nucleotides match TRBD2. The germline V gene has CDR1 SQVTM and CDR2 ANQGSEA. The CDR3 extends over 16 amino acids. Germline trimming cut 6 bases from V and 7 bases from J; bases unmatched to any gene: 13. The CDR3 sequence is CSVQPMLAGGPNEQFF. CDR3 sequence (DNA): TGCAGCGTCCAACCGATGCTAGCGGGAGGGCCGAATGAGCAGTTCTTC.

This clone appeared once. The chain uses TRBV5-1 and TRBJ2-7, with D possibly matching TRBD2 (5 bases). Trimming left V 0 bases short and J 5 bases short, with 9 bases between. Germline V gives CDR1 SGHRS, CDR2 YFSETQ. The CDR3 spans 13 residues. The CDR3 DNA sequence: TGCGCCAGCAGCTTGGCCCGAGGGCACGAGCAGTACTTC. Protein: CASSLARGHEQYF.

The CDR3 region has the DNA TGTGCCAGCAGCCCCCCGGGACAGCCCTACGAGCAGTACTTC. Its protein product is CASSPPGQPYEQYF. The chain couples TRBV11-2 to TRBJ2-7; TRBD1 matches 7 bases. Trimming took 5 bases from V and 2 from J; bases not matched to a gene: 6. In germline, CDR1 is SGHAT, CDR2 FQNNGV. The CDR3 is 14 amino acids.

The DNA for the CDR3 is TGTGCCAGCAGCGTAGGGGCTAGCGGGACCGTCACAGATACGCAGTATTTT. Translation: CASSVGASGTVTDTQYF. The chain joins TRBV9 to TRBJ2-3; 9 nucleotides align to TRBD2. Germline-derived CDR1 and CDR2 are SGDLS and YYNGEE. The V segment lost 0 bases and the J segment 2 bases; nucleotides outside the gene matches: 7. The CDR3 consists of 17 residues.

The rearrangement links TRBV29-1 to TRBJ2-3; TRBD2 aligns across 7 bases. Germline CDR1 and CDR2: SQVTM and ANQGSEA. This CDR3 has 13 amino acids. Losses at the gene ends were 8 bases for V and 4 bases for J; bases not matched to a gene: 9. The DNA for the CDR3 is TGCAGCTTAATACGGGACTACCCAGATACGCAGTATTTT. Protein: CSLIRDYPDTQYF.

The chain couples TRBV4-1 to TRBJ2-7; 11 nucleotides align to TRBD2. The V and J ends lost 2 bases and 4 bases, in that order; junction bases with no gene match: 4. CDR1 MGHRA and CDR2 YSYEKL come from the germline V gene. This CDR3 has 15 residues. CDR3 sequence (DNA): TGCGCCAGCAGCCAACCGACTAGCGGGGAATACGAGCAGTACTTC. It encodes CASSQPTSGEYEQYF.

The count of this clone is one. This chain connects TRBV7-2 to TRBJ2-5; D not resolved. With 1 base removed from V and 5 bases from J, the gap between germline ends came to 11 bases. Germline V CDR1 and CDR2: SGHTA, FQGNSA. This CDR3 spans 14 amino acids. The chain's CDR3 is CASSLGVPSETQYF. Here the CDR3 DNA reads TGTGCCAGCAGCTTAGGTGTGCCGAGCGAGACCCAGTACTTC.